These 18 T cell receptor beta chains share one sample of origin, sequenced in a study of T cells in Graves' hyperthyroidism and ophthalmopathy. TCR beta CDR3 regions were amplified from RNA transcripts. During a first-round RT-PCR of the TCR CDR3, the HTBI primer set was used. TCRdb independently ran MiXCR on the multiplex PCR reads; one entry per CDR3 protein. The table has approximately 620,000 distinct CDR3 sequences, around 16% seen once. The sequenced material came from blood. The receptors stem from a woman in her thirties or forties with Graves' ophthalmopathy.

This clonotype has at least ten counts. V usage is TRBV30 and J usage is TRBJ2-3; 7 nucleotides align to TRBD2. V lost 3 bases, J lost 7 bases, and 10 bases stayed unmatched. The CDR3 totals 14 residues. The germline gives CDR1 GTSNPN, CDR2 SVGIG (reference sequence). The DNA for the CDR3 is TGTGCCTGGAGCCAGGCGGGAGTCGCCCATACGCAGTATTTT. Residues: CAWSQAGVAHTQYF.

This clonotype was counted only a few times. The chain links TRBV9 to TRBJ2-7, with 10 bases matching TRBD2. V was pared by 3 bases and J by 4 bases, with 7 bases of the junction left unmatched. Germline V gives CDR1 SGDLS, CDR2 YYNGEE. This CDR3 is built from 15 residues. CDR3 DNA: TGTGCCAGCAGCGGAGGACTAGCGGAAACTTACGAGCAGTACTTC. As protein: CASSGGLAETYEQYF.

The rearrangement joins TRBV9 to TRBJ2-3, with D perhaps matching TRBD2 (6 bases). In germline, CDR1 is SGDLS, CDR2 YYNGEE. The V end lost 4 bases, the J end lost 1 base, and 10 bases lay between the germline ends. The CDR3 sequence is 14 residues long. The CDR3 reads CASSRDLGTDTQYF. The CDR3 DNA reads as TGTGCCAGCAGCCGGGACTTAGGCACAGATACGCAGTATTTT. The full variable domain, in which reference TRBV9 and TRBJ2-3 provide the parts outside the CDR3, is DSGVTQTPKHLITATGQRVTLRCSPRSGDLSVYWYQQSLDQGLQFLIQYYNGEERAKGNILERFSAQQFPDLHSELNLSSLELGDSALYFCASSRDLGTDTQYFGPGTRLTVL.

V gene TRBV5-6 combines with J gene TRBJ1-5; D is uncertain. CDR1 is SGHDT, CDR2 YYEEEE, per germline. Trimming took 6 bases from V and 5 from J, leaving 15 bases between them. The CDR3 has 14 amino acids. The CDR3 region has the DNA TGTGCCAGCACCCCTGGGATTTCGGATCAGCCCCAGCATTTT. Its translation is CASTPGISDQPQHF. Filled out from reference TRBV5-6 and TRBJ1-5, the complete variable domain reads DAGVTQSPTHLIKTRGQQVTLRCSPKSGHDTVSWYQQALGQGPQFIFQYYEEEERQRGNFPDRFSGHQFPNYSSELNVNALLLGDSALYLCASTPGISDQPQHFGDGTRLSIL.

The chain recombines TRBV7-9 with TRBJ2-5; 9 positions agree with TRBD1. This CDR3 is 16 amino acids long. Trimming took 4 bases from V and 4 from J; bases not matched to a gene: 10. CDR1 and CDR2 from the germline V gene are SEHNR and FQNEAQ (reference sequence). CDR3 nucleotides: TGTGCCAGCAGCTGGGACCGGGACAGGGTGCGAGAGACCCAGTACTTC. This encodes CASSWDRDRVRETQYF.

V usage is TRBV19 and J usage is TRBJ2-1; 8 bases line up with TRBD1. Germline V lookup: CDR1 LNHDA, CDR2 SQIVND (reference sequence). The junction had 9 bases not matched to a gene; V was cut back by 10 bases and J by 7 bases. There are 13 residues in the CDR3. CDR3 region: CATSLDRVNEQFF. Here the CDR3 DNA reads TGTGCCACTTCTCTGGACAGGGTGAATGAGCAGTTCTTC.

This clonotype occurred many times. The chain couples TRBV27 to TRBJ2-1; the match to TRBD1 covers 9 bases. Looked up from germline, CDR1 is MNHEY and CDR2 is SMNVEV (reference sequence). Trimming removed 2 bases from V and 2 bases from J; junction bases left unmatched: 4. The CDR3 is 16 residues long. Written as DNA, the CDR3 is TGTGCCAGCAGTTTAATTGGACAGGGGCCCTACAATGAGCAGTTCTTC. This encodes CASSLIGQGPYNEQFF.

J is TRBJ1-1 and V is TRBV6-2 or TRBV6-3; D might be TRBD1 (5 bases). CDR1 and CDR2 from the germline V gene are MNHEY and SVGEGT. Trimming removed 10 bases at V and 1 base at J, with 16 bases between. The CDR3 totals 14 residues. In DNA, the CDR3 is TGTGCCACCTCTCTGCGGGGCGAGAACACTGAAGCTTTCTTT. It encodes CATSLRGENTEAFF.

The CDR3 DNA reads as TGTGCCAGCGAGACGGGCCCCTACAATGAGCAGTTCTTC. It yields the protein CASETGPYNEQFF. V usage is TRBV28 and J usage is TRBJ2-1; D remains unclear. CDR3 length: 13 residues. Trimming removed 8 bases at V and 2 bases at J, with 10 bases between. CDR1 is MDHEN, CDR2 SYDVKM, per germline.

This clonotype was recorded a few times. The CDR3 nucleotides read TGTGCCTGGAGTCCAACAGGGGGCCCCCAGTACTTC. Translation gives CAWSPTGGPQYF. The rearrangement links TRBV30 to TRBJ2-5; 9 nucleotides agree with TRBD1. Unmatched junction bases numbered 4, after V lost 2 bases and J lost 9 bases. Germline CDR1 is GTSNPN and CDR2 is SVGIG (reference sequence). The CDR3 length is 12 residues.

This clonotype showed up just a few times. The CDR3 region is CASRQGGGPDYEQYF. The CDR3 region has the DNA TGTGCCAGCAGGCAGGGGGGGGGCCCCGACTACGAGCAGTACTTC. The V and J genes are TRBV6-1 and TRBJ2-7; D assignment may be TRBD1 or TRBD2 (7 bases each). Trimming took 6 bases from V and 3 from J, leaving 18 bases between them. Germline CDR1 and CDR2: MNHNS and SASEGT. This CDR3 comprises 15 residues.

This clonotype was detected ten times or more. The chain carries TRBV28 and TRBJ1-1; 9 bases align to TRBD1. The CDR3 sequence is 13 residues long. The germline CDR1 and CDR2 sequences are MDHEN and SYDVKM. J was trimmed by 5 bases and V by 6 bases; bases with no gene match: 4. CDR3 in DNA: TGTGCCAGCAGAGGGACAGGGACTACTGAAGCTTTCTTT. It translates to CASRGTGTTEAFF.

This clonotype was counted at least ten times. The rearrangement uses TRBV6-2 or TRBV6-3 and TRBJ2-3; 13 bases are a match to TRBD2. CDR1 and CDR2 (germline): MNHEY, SVGEGT. The CDR3 loop spans 18 amino acids. Germline trimming cut 2 bases from V and 0 bases from J; bases unmatched to any gene: 5. For the CDR3, the DNA is TGTGCCAGCAGTTACACGGGACTAGCGGGATTTAGCACAGATACGCAGTATTTT. Translating it yields CASSYTGLAGFSTDTQYF.

This clonotype appeared many times. The J gene is TRBJ2-1, the V gene TRBV11-2, with D perhaps matching TRBD1 or TRBD2 (6 bases each). The CDR3 is 16 residues long. Germline V lookup: CDR1 SGHAT, CDR2 FQNNGV. V lost 4 bases and J lost 5, with 18 bases in between. This CDR3 is CASSSPPPGEDNEQFF. The CDR3 DNA follows: TGTGCCAGCAGCTCTCCACCCCCAGGGGAGGACAATGAGCAGTTCTTC.

V gene TRBV10-3 combines with J gene TRBJ1-1; no definite D call. CDR1 is ENHRY and CDR2 is SYGVKD in the germline V gene. V was shortened by 4 bases and J by 1 base, with 4 bases between the two germline ends. The CDR3 covers 12 residues. In DNA, the CDR3 is TGTGCCATCAGTGGACGGAACACTGAAGCTTTCTTT. This sequence encodes CAISGRNTEAFF.

This clonotype showed up many times. This chain links TRBV2 with TRBJ2-1, with D maybe TRBD2 (6 bases). The CDR3 consists of 13 residues. V was clipped by 7 bases and J by 3 bases, with 10 bases between them. Germline CDR1 SNHLY, CDR2 FYNNEI. The DNA of the CDR3 is TGTGCCAGCATAGCGGACCACTACAATGAGCAGTTCTTC. Amino acids: CASIADHYNEQFF.

This clonotype was counted only a few times. This chain connects TRBV12-3 or TRBV12-4 to TRBJ2-2; no definite D call. This CDR3 has 14 residues. V was cut by 3 bases and J by 4 bases, with 9 bases left in between. The CDR3 DNA is TGTGCCAGCAGTTTCAATTGGGCCACCGGGGAGCTGTTTTTT. As protein: CASSFNWATGELFF.

This clonotype was counted ten times or more. CDR3 amino acids: CASSETGTGGFYGYTF. The CDR3 region has the DNA TGTGCCAGCAGCGAAACCGGGACAGGGGGCTTCTATGGCTACACCTTC. The rearrangement links TRBV2 to TRBJ1-2; TRBD1 matches at 12 bases. CDR3 length: 16 amino acids. The V and J ends lost 6 bases and 4 bases, in that order; junction bases with no gene match: 9. Germline CDR1 reads SNHLY; CDR2 reads FYNNEI. The full variable domain, its missing parts supplied by reference TRBV2 and TRBJ1-2, is EPEVTQTPSHQVTQMGQEVILRCVPISNHLYFYWYRQILGQKVEFLVSFYNNEISEKSEIFDDQFSVERPDGSNFTLKIRSTKLEDSAMYFCASSETGTGGFYGYTFGSGTRLTVV.